One sample yielded the 12 T cell receptor beta chains listed below, sequenced in a study of blood T cell repertoires in COVID-19. Measured with immunoSEQ multiplex PCR; TCRdb has only the in-frame clones, and not every one. Found here are 80,000 or so clones, about 80% of them singletons; the top ten hold around 4.7%. The sequencing sample was made of peripheral blood. These receptors were obtained from an older woman with acute or convalescent COVID-19.

This clone is termed medium-sized (0.01 to 0.1%). The chain has TRBV4-1 and TRBJ2-5; the D is unclear. The germline V gene has CDR1 MGHRA and CDR2 YSYEKL. The CDR3 contains 13 residues. V was pared by 1 base and J by 5 bases, with 8 bases between. This CDR3 is CASSQVGVETQYF. DNA for the CDR3: TGCGCCAGCAGCCAAGTCGGTGTGGAGACCCAGTACTTC.

The chain links TRBV7-2 to TRBJ1-2; possible D gene TRBD1, 6 bases. CDR1 SGHTA and CDR2 FQGNSA come from the germline V gene. CDR3 length: 16 amino acids. The V gene lost 1 base and the J gene lost 5 bases, with 17 bases spanning the gap. The CDR3 DNA sequence: TGTGCCAGCAGCTTAGGGTGGGACACGGAAATGTATGGCTACACCTTC. Protein: CASSLGWDTEMYGYTF.

The chain recombines TRBV6-1 with TRBJ1-5; 10 positions match TRBD1. The CDR3 contains 15 residues. Germline CDR1 MNHNS, CDR2 SASEGT. V lost 3 bases to trimming and J lost 7 bases; unmatched junction nucleotides: 6. The CDR3 protein is CASSDRDRGHQPQHF. The CDR3 nucleotides are TGTGCCAGCAGTGACCGGGACAGGGGTCACCAGCCCCAGCATTTT.

Only one count was recorded for this clone. The rearrangement uses TRBV24-1 and TRBJ2-7; 7 positions match TRBD1. Germline loops: CDR1 KGHDR, CDR2 SFDVKD. The CDR3 loop spans 13 amino acids. The junction had 2 bases not matched to a gene; V was cut back by 5 bases and J by 2 bases. The CDR3 spells CATSGTGAYEQYF. CDR3 DNA: TGTGCCACCAGTGGTACAGGGGCCTACGAGCAGTACTTC.

The chain uses TRBV6-2 or TRBV6-3 and TRBJ2-3; maybe TRBD2 (7 bases). From germline, CDR1 is MNHEY and CDR2 SVGEGT. CDR3 length: 17 amino acids. Trimming cost V 0 bases and J 1 base, with 14 bases left between them. The CDR3 sequence: CASSYSLAGAGTDTQYF. As DNA, the CDR3 is TGTGCCAGCAGTTACTCCTTGGCGGGGGCGGGCACAGATACGCAGTATTTT.

The rearrangement joins TRBV10-3 to TRBJ1-1; 8 nucleotides match TRBD1. V trimming: 3 bases; J trimming: 0 bases; junction bases outside the gene matches: 3. The CDR3 has 15 amino acids. CDR1 and CDR2 (germline): ENHRY, SYGVKD. This CDR3 reads CAISDPGQVNTEAFF. CDR3 DNA: TGTGCCATCAGTGATCCGGGACAGGTGAACACTGAAGCTTTCTTT.

This chain connects TRBV7-6 to TRBJ1-2; 9 bases map to TRBD1. Germline V gene data show CDR1 as SGHVS and CDR2 as FNYEAQ. V lost 5 bases to trimming and J lost 8 bases; unmatched junction nucleotides: 15. The CDR3 contains 16 residues. CDR3 sequence (DNA): TGTGCCAGCAGCACCCGGGACAGGGAGGGTCAATGGGGCTACACCTTC. Translated: CASSTRDREGQWGYTF. Filled out from reference TRBV7-6 and TRBJ1-2, the complete variable domain reads GAGVSQSPRYKVTKRGQDVALRCDPISGHVSLYWYRQALGQGPEFLTYFNYEAQQDKSGLPNDRFSAERPEGSISTLTIQRTEQRDSAMYRCASSTRDREGQWGYTFGSGTRLTVV.

The chain employs TRBV4-2 and TRBJ1-6; D not certain. In germline, CDR1 is LGHNA, CDR2 YNFKEQ. The ends were cut back, 5 bases at V and 0 bases at J, with 11 bases in the middle. This CDR3 region has 16 residues. DNA for the CDR3: TGTGCCAGCAGCTCATTAGAGAGCTCCTATAATTCACCCCTCCACTTT. Its protein is CASSSLESSYNSPLHF.

The V call is TRBV7-2, the J call TRBJ1-2; D is unresolved. This CDR3 spans 14 amino acids. Germline CDR1 reads SGHTA; CDR2 reads FQGNSA. V was shortened by 4 bases and J by 2 bases, with 11 bases between the two germline ends. CDR3 protein: CASSSGRGNYGYTF. The CDR3 DNA reads TGTGCCAGCAGCTCCGGACGGGGAAACTATGGCTACACCTTC.

The chain has TRBV3-1 (or the pseudogene TRBV3-2) and TRBJ1-2; D perhaps matches TRBD1 (6 bases). This CDR3 spans 12 amino acids. V shed 7 bases and J shed 4 bases, with 10 bases lying between them. The V gene's germline CDR1 is LGHDT and CDR2 YNNKEL (reference sequence). Written as DNA, the CDR3 is TGTGCCAGCAATCTAGGGGGCTATGGCTACACCTTC. This gives the protein CASNLGGYGYTF.

This clone is a singleton in its sample. The rearrangement links TRBV3-1 (or the pseudogene TRBV3-2) to TRBJ1-2, with 9 bases lining up with TRBD1. CDR1 is LGHDT and CDR2 is YNNKEL in the germline V gene (reference sequence). The CDR3 spans 18 residues. V shed 0 bases, J shed 7 bases, and the junction held 15 bases outside the gene matches. The CDR3 is CASSQEFRDRDGLPGYTF. For the CDR3, the DNA is TGTGCCAGCAGCCAAGAATTTCGGGACAGGGATGGATTACCTGGCTACACCTTC.

The chain joins TRBV6-4 to TRBJ2-3; 8 bases are a match to TRBD1. CDR3 length: 15 amino acids. Germline V CDR1 and CDR2: MRHNA, SNTAGT. Trimming removed 2 bases from V and 5 bases from J; junction bases left unmatched: 6. DNA of the CDR3: TGTGCCAGCAGTGACGGGCAGGGGGCGATAGATACGCAGTATTTT. The encoded protein is CASSDGQGAIDTQYF.